Below, 13 T cell receptor beta chains from the same sample are listed, as sequenced in a study of beta chain features in type 1 diabetes (dated by TCRdb to the late 2010s). The research as a whole found: Type 1 diabetes patients showed a moderate but significant shortening of TCRB CDR3 length in all four CD4+ subsets.

Their target antigens are unknown. The library was produced with the immunoSEQ multiplex PCR assay. The entire amount of isolated RNA was reverse transcribed using the High Capacity cDNA Reverse Transcription Kit, so the sequenced TCRB transcripts were expressed ones. The table was pulled from immuneACCESS by TCRdb, which kept in-frame rearrangements only. Such tables lose some clones; where checked, under half of the loss comes from unresolved V genes, and the rest has no known cause. For this sample there are about 640,000 clones; approximately 13% appear just once. The ten most abundant clones make up 0.095% to 0.15% of the sample. Sequencing was done on a sample of naive CD4+ T cells from blood. The cell subset or site label of this sample denotes: true naive CD4+ T cells. These receptors came from a man aged 30 to 39 with type 1 diabetes.

V gene TRBV18 combines with J gene TRBJ2-1; the D gene could be TRBD1 or TRBD2 (5 bases each). There are 14 residues in the CDR3. Germline CDR1 KGHSH, CDR2 LQKENI. Trimming stripped 3 bases from V and 14 bases from J, with 20 bases between. CDR3 amino acids: CASSPGTALFVEFF. CDR3 bases: TGTGCCAGCTCACCCGGGACGGCTCTCTTCGTCGAGTTCTTC.

The chain employs TRBV27 and TRBJ2-1, with D perhaps given as TRBD1 or TRBD2 (5 bases each). Germline-derived CDR1 and CDR2 are MNHEY and SMNVEV (reference sequence). V was trimmed by 4 bases and J by 0 bases, leaving 13 bases between them. The CDR3 has 16 amino acids. The CDR3 DNA reads TGTGCCAGCAGTTCCGGGACCGACAACTCCTACAATGAGCAGTTCTTC. Translation: CASSSGTDNSYNEQFF.

This clone was counted a few times. This rearrangement joins TRBV5-1 to TRBJ2-5; D not resolved. This CDR3 region has 16 residues. Germline CDR1 and CDR2: SGHRS and YFSETQ. The V and J ends lost 0 bases and 1 base respectively, with 13 bases between them. The CDR3 protein is CASSLAYEPLQETQYF. CDR3 coding DNA: TGCGCCAGCAGCTTGGCCTACGAACCCCTCCAAGAGACCCAGTACTTC.

The sample holds a few counts of this clone. The V gene is TRBV7-2, the J gene TRBJ2-5; D remains unclear. The germline gives CDR1 SGHTA, CDR2 FQGNSA. V lost 7 bases to trimming and J lost 4 bases, with 10 bases between them. The CDR3 consists of 12 residues. CDR3 region: CASNDGRETQYF. CDR3 DNA sequence: TGTGCCAGCAACGACGGAAGAGAGACCCAGTACTTC.

This clone has only a few counts. This chain uses TRBV10-3 with TRBJ2-3; 12 nucleotides agree with TRBD2. V lost 4 bases, J lost 3 bases, and 11 bases stayed unmatched. The CDR3 has 18 amino acids. Germline values: CDR1 ENHRY, CDR2 SYGVKD. The CDR3 region is CAISASVGLAGSTDTQYF. The CDR3 DNA sequence: TGTGCCATCAGTGCCTCGGTTGGACTAGCGGGGTCTACAGATACGCAGTATTTT.

This clone was counted only a few times. This chain connects TRBV7-2 to TRBJ2-3; 8 bases map to TRBD1. The CDR3 sequence is 14 residues long. V was clipped by 3 bases and J by 5 bases; unmatched bases: 4. The germline gives CDR1 SGHTA, CDR2 FQGNSA. In DNA, the CDR3 is TGTGCCAGCAGCTTGTCGACAGGGGTAGATACGCAGTATTTT. It is translated as CASSLSTGVDTQYF.

The genes are TRBV6-6 and TRBJ1-2; D may be TRBD1 (5 bases). Trimming removed 6 bases at V and 5 bases at J, with 16 bases between. The CDR3 runs 14 residues. Germline V gives CDR1 MNHNY, CDR2 SVGAGI (reference sequence). In nucleotides, the CDR3 is TGTGCCAGCAGCTCTGCTCTCCAGGGTTATGGCTACACCTTC. This gives the protein CASSSALQGYGYTF.

The V gene is TRBV18, the J gene TRBJ2-7, with 7 bases fitting TRBD1. Unmatched junction bases numbered 4, after V lost 3 bases and J lost 5 bases. Germline CDR1 KGHSH, CDR2 LQKENI. The CDR3 length is 13 residues. The chain's CDR3 is CASSPTGIDEQYF. The CDR3 coding sequence is TGTGCCAGCTCACCGACAGGGATCGACGAGCAGTACTTC.

The rearrangement uses TRBV19 and TRBJ2-2; the D gene is possibly TRBD2 (5 bases). The CDR3 contains 15 residues. CDR1 LNHDA and CDR2 SQIVND come from the germline V gene (reference sequence). Trimming stripped 4 bases from V and 2 bases from J, with 11 bases between. The CDR3 region is CASSTERANTGELFF. The CDR3 DNA reads TGTGCCAGTAGTACAGAGAGGGCCAACACCGGGGAGCTGTTTTTT.

This chain connects TRBV28 to TRBJ2-7, with D uncertain. Germline V gene data show CDR1 as MDHEN and CDR2 as SYDVKM. V was pared by 8 bases and J by 11 bases, with 16 bases between. CDR3 length: 11 residues. The CDR3 DNA follows: TGTGCCAGCTCGACTCCCCGACTGGAGTACTTC. Protein sequence: CASSTPRLEYF.

The CDR3 spells CAISEGLAAYNEQFF. The CDR3 nucleotides read TGTGCCATCAGTGAGGGACTAGCAGCATACAATGAGCAGTTCTTC. This chain connects TRBV10-3 to TRBJ2-1, with 8 bases identical to TRBD2. V dropped 2 bases and J dropped 4; count of bases not matched to a gene: 4. The length of the CDR3 is 15 residues. The V gene's germline CDR1 is ENHRY and CDR2 SYGVKD.

This sequence joins TRBV7-2 and TRBJ2-7, with TRBD2 identical over 11 bases. This CDR3 region has 17 residues. The germline V gene encodes CDR1 SGHTA and CDR2 FQGNSA. The trim removed 2 bases at V and 2 bases at J, leaving 8 bases unmatched. The CDR3 nucleotides are TGTGCCAGCAGCTTAAATGCCCTAGCGGGGGGAGCCTACGAGCAGTACTTC. It is translated as CASSLNALAGGAYEQYF.

This clone has only a few counts. J is TRBJ1-2 and V is TRBV4-3; D not resolved. Germline loops: CDR1 LGHNA, CDR2 YSLEER. There are 14 residues in the CDR3. The V gene lost 0 bases and the J gene lost 8 bases, with 13 bases spanning the gap. CDR3 DNA sequence: TGCGCCAGCAGCCAAGACCAGAACTCCTGGGGCTACACCTTC. Translating gives CASSQDQNSWGYTF.